This record concerns one TCR beta chain sequence. The PCR employed 60 Vbeta primers together with 13 Jbeta primers. Sequenced by immunoSEQ multiplex PCR; TCRdb stores in-frame clones only, minus some. Among about 79,000 clones listed, 70% to 85% were seen once. These data come from a study of cytomegalovirus exposure and HLA in healthy donors. Losses at the gene ends were 4 bases for V and 5 bases for J; bases not matched to a gene: 1. Germline V gene data show CDR1 as ENHRY and CDR2 as SYGVKD. CDR3 length: 12 residues. The sample comprised PBMCs. The clonotype originates from a man between 60 and 75 years old in good health and CMV-seronegative. The chain employs TRBV10-3 and TRBJ1-2; 7 nucleotides align to TRBD1. CDR3 region: CAISGDSYGYTF. CDR3 DNA sequence: TGTGCCATCAGTGGGGACAGTTATGGCTACACCTTC.